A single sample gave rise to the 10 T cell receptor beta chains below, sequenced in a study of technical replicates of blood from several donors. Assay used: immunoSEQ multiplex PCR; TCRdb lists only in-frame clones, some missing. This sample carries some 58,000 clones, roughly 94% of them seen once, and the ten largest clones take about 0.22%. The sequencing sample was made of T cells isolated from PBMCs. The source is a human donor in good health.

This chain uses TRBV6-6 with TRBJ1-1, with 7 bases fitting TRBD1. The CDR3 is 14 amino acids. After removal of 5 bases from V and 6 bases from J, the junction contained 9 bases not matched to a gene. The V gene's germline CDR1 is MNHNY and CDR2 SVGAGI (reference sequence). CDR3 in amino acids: CASSRTTGWPEAFF. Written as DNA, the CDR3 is TGTGCCAGCAGTCGAACGACAGGGTGGCCTGAAGCTTTCTTT.

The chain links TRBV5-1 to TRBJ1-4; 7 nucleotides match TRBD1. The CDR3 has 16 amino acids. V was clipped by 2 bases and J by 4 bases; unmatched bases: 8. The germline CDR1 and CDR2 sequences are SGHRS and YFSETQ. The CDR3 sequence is CASSLTGTALNEKLFF. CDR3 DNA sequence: TGCGCCAGCAGCTTAACCGGGACAGCCCTTAATGAAAAACTGTTTTTT.

The CDR3 DNA reads as TGTGCCAGCAGCTTAGCGCAGGGACTAGCCGTCTACGAGCAGTACTTC. Translation gives CASSLAQGLAVYEQYF. The V call is TRBV7-2, the J call TRBJ2-7, with 9 bases identical to TRBD2. The CDR3 extends over 16 amino acids. With V trimmed by 0 bases and J by 3 bases, 6 bases remained unmatched. The V gene's germline CDR1 is SGHTA and CDR2 FQGNSA.

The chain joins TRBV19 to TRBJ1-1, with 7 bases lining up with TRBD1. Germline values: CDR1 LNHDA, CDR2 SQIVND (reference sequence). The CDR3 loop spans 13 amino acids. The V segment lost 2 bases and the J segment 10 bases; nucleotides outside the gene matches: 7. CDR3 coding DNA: TGTGCCAGTAGTATACAGGGACAGTCTAGAGCTTTCTTT. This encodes CASSIQGQSRAFF.

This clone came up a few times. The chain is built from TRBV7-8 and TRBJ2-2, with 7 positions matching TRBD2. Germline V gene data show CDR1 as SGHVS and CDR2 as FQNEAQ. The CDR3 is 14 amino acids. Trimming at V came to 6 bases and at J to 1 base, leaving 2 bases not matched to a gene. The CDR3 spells CASSGRVNTGELFF. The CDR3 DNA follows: TGTGCCAGCAGTGGGAGGGTGAACACCGGGGAGCTGTTTTTT.

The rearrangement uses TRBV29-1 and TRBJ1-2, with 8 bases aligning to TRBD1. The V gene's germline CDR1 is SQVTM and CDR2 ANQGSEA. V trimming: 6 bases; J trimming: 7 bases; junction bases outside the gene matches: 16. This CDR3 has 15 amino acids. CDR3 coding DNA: TGCAGCGTGCTCGGACAGGGATCGACGGGTTTTGGCTACACCTTC. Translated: CSVLGQGSTGFGYTF.

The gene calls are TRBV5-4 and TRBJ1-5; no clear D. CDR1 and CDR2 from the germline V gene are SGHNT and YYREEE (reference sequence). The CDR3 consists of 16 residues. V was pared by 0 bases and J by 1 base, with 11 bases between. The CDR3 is CASSLVVAASNQPQHF. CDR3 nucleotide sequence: TGTGCCAGCAGCTTGGTCGTGGCAGCGAGCAATCAGCCCCAGCATTTT.

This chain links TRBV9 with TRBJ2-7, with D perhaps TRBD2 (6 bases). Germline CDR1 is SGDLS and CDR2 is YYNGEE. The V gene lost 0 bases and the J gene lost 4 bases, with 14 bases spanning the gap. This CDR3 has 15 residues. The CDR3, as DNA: TGTGCCAGCAGCGTAGCTCCAGGGACTCCGTACGAGCAGTACTTC. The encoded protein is CASSVAPGTPYEQYF. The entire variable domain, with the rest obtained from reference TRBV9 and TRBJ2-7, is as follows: DSGVTQTPKHLITATGQRVTLRCSPRSGDLSVYWYQQSLDQGLQFLIQYYNGEERAKGNILERFSAQQFPDLHSELNLSSLELGDSALYFCASSVAPGTPYEQYFGPGTRLTVT.

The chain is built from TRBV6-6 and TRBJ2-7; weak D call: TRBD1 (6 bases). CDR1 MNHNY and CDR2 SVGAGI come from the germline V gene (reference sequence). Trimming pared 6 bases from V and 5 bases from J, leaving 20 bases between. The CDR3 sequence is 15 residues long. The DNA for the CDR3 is TGTGCCAGCAGCCCTCAGGGGCCGAGGGTCCACGAGCAGTACTTC. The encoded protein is CASSPQGPRVHEQYF.

CDR3 sequence reads: CATSSRGQETQYF. The CDR3 DNA sequence: TGTGCCACCAGCAGCAGGGGTCAAGAGACCCAGTACTTC. V and J are TRBV15 and TRBJ2-5; TRBD1 is a possible D gene (6 bases). The CDR3 is made up of 13 amino acids. Trimming removed 3 bases from V and 2 bases from J, with 7 bases in between. Germline V gives CDR1 LNHNV, CDR2 YYDKDF (reference sequence).